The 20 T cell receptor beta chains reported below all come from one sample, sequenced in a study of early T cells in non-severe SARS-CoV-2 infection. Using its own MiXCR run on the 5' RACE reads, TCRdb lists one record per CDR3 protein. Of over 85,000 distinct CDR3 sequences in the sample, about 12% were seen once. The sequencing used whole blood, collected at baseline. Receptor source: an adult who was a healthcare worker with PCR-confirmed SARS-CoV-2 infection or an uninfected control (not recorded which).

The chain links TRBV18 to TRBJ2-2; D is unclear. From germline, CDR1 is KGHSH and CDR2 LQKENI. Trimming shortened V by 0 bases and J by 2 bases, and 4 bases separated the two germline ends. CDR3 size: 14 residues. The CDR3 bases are TGTGCCAGCTCACCACCAACAAACACCGGGGAGCTGTTTTTT. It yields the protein CASSPPTNTGELFF.

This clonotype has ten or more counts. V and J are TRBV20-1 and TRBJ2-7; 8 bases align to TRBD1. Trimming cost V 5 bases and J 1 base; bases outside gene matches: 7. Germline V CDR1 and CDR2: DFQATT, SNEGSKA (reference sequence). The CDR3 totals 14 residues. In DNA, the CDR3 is TGCAGTGCTTCGCTAGGGGACAGGTCCTACGAGCAGTACTTC. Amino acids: CSASLGDRSYEQYF.

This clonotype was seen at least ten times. CDR3 nucleotides: TGTGCCAGCAGCTCCGTATTTGGGGAGTCACCCCTCCACTTT. As protein: CASSSVFGESPLHF. The chain carries TRBV7-9 and TRBJ1-6; D is uncertain. The CDR3 has 14 amino acids. Germline V gene sequence: CDR1 SEHNR, CDR2 FQNEAQ (reference sequence). The V end lost 4 bases, the J end lost 10 bases, and 14 bases lay between the germline ends.

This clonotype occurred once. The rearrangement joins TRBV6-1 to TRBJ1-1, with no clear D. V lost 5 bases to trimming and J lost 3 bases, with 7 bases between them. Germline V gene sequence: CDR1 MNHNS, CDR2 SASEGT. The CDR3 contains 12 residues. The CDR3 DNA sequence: TGTGCCAGCAGTCGAGGACACACTGAAGCTTTCTTT. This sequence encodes CASSRGHTEAFF.

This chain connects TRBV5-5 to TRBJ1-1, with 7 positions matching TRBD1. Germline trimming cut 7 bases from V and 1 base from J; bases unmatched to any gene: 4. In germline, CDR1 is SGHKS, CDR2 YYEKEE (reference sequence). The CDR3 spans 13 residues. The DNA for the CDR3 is TGTGCCAGCGGCAGACAGGGGAACACTGAAGCTTTCTTT. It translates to CASGRQGNTEAFF.

CDR3 loop: CASSTLLSGARYEQYF. The CDR3 DNA reads as TGTGCCAGCAGCACCCTCCTGAGCGGAGCTAGGTACGAGCAGTACTTC. V gene TRBV21-1 combines with J gene TRBJ2-7; no check of the table's D call, TRBD2, against the DNA was made. TRBV21-1 is deemed a pseudogene. The CDR3 runs to 16 residues.

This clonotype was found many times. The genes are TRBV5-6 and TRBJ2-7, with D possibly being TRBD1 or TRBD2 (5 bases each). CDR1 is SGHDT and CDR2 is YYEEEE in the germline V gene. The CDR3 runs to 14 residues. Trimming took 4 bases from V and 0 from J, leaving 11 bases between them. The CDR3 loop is CASSLRGDSYEQYF. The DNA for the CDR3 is TGTGCCAGCAGCCTTAGAGGGGACTCCTACGAGCAGTACTTC.

The CDR3 coding sequence is TGTGCCATCAGTGTAACACAGGGGGCCTATGAGCAGTTCTTC. It encodes CAISVTQGAYEQFF. The V and J genes are TRBV10-3 and TRBJ2-1, with 9 bases aligning to TRBD1. V lost 4 bases, J lost 8 bases, and 6 bases stayed unmatched. From germline, CDR1 is ENHRY and CDR2 SYGVKD. This CDR3 is built from 14 residues.

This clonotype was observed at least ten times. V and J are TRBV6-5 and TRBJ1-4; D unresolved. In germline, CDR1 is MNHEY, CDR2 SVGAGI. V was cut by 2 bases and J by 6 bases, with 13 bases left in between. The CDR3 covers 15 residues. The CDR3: CASSYAGFSDEKLFF. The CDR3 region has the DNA TGTGCCAGCAGTTACGCAGGTTTCTCGGATGAAAAACTGTTTTTT.

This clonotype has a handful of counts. The CDR3: CASSNRVDTQYF. CDR3 sequence (DNA): TGTGCCAGCAGCAACAGGGTTGATACGCAGTATTTT. V and J are TRBV25-1 and TRBJ2-3; weak D call: TRBD1 (6 bases). Germline CDR1 and CDR2: MGHDK and SYGVNS. The CDR3 is 12 amino acids. V dropped 6 bases and J dropped 6 bases, with 10 bases sitting between them.

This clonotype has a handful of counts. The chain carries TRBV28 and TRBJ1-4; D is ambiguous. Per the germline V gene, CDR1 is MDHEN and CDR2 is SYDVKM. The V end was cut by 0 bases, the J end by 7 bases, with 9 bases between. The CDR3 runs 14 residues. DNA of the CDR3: TGTGCCAGCAGTTTATGGGTGGATGGTGAAAAACTGTTTTTT. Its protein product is CASSLWVDGEKLFF.

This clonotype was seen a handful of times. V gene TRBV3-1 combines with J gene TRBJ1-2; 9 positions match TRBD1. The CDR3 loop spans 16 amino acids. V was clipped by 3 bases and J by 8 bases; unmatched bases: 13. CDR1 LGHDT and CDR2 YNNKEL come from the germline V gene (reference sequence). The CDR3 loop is CASSHRLQGARQGYTF. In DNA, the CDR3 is TGTGCCAGCAGCCACAGATTACAGGGGGCGCGGCAAGGCTACACCTTC.

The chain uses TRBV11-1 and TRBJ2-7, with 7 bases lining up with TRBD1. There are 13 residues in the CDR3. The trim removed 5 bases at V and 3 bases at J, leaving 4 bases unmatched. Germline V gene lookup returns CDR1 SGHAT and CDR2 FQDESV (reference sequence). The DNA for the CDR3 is TGTGCCAGCAGCCAGGGACAGTTCTACGAGCAGTACTTC. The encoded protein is CASSQGQFYEQYF.

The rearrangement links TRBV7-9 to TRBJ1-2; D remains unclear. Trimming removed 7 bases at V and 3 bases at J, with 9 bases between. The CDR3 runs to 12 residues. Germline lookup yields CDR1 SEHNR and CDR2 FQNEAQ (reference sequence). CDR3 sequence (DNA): TGTGCCAGCAATCCCGGAGACTATGGCTACACCTTC. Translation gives CASNPGDYGYTF.

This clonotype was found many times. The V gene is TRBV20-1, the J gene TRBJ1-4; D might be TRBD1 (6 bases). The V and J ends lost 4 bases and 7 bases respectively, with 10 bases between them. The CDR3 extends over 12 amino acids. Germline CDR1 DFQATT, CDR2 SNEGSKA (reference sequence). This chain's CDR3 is CSANGQSEKLFF. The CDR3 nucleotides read TGCAGTGCTAACGGACAGTCTGAAAAACTGTTTTTT.

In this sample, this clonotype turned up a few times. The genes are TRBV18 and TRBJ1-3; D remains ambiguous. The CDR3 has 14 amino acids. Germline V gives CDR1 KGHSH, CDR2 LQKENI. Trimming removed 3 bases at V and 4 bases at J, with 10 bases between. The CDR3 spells CASSPTAEGNTIYF. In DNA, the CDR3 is TGTGCCAGCTCACCGACGGCAGAAGGAAACACCATATATTTT.

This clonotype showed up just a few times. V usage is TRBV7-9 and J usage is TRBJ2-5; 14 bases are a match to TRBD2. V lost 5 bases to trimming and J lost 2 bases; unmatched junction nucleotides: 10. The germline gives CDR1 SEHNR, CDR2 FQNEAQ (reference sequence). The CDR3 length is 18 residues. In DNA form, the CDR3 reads TGTGCCAGCAGCCGTGGACTAGCGGGAGGAGGAAGGCAAGAGACCCAGTACTTC. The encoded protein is CASSRGLAGGGRQETQYF.

The CDR3, as DNA: TGTGCCAGCAGCTCTCTAGCGGGGGGGTTTGATACGCAGTATTTT. Translating it yields CASSSLAGGFDTQYF. The rearrangement links TRBV7-3 to TRBJ2-3, with 12 bases lining up with TRBD2. The V gene's germline CDR1 is SGHTA and CDR2 FQGTGA. The CDR3 is 15 residues long. J lost 6 bases, V lost 4 bases, and 5 bases had no gene match.

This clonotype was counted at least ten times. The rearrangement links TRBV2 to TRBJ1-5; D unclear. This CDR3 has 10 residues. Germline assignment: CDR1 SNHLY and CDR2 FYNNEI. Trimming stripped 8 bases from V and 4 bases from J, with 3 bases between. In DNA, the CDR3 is TGTGCCAGCGGTAATCAGCCCCAGCATTTT. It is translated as CASGNQPQHF.

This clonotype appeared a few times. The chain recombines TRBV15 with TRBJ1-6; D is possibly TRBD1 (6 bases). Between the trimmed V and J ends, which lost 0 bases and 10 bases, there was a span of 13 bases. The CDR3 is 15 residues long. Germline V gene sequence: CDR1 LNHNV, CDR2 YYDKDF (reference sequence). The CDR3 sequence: CATSRDHKQGSPLHF. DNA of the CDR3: TGTGCCACCAGCAGAGATCATAAACAGGGATCACCCCTCCACTTT.